Listed below are T cell receptor beta chains from one sample, sequenced in a study of TIL therapy for anti-PD-1-resistant metastatic lung cancer. Some clones are missing from TCRdb's copy, which holds only in-frame ones; the method was immunoSEQ multiplex PCR. In the table there are roughly 20,000 clones, 75% to 80% of which are singletons. The sequences come from blood, collected at baseline. The source is a person between 25 and 80 years old with non-small cell lung cancer. Both conserved end residues are part of each CDR3. The D gene is left open where the match is weak. Size values are once, few and many counts, or a class for expanded clones, and some rows have none.

J,size,D,V,DNA,CDR3
TRBJ2-7,NA,NA,TRBV6-5,TGTGCCAGCAGTTATCCCGGGGCCGGCGGGGAGCAGTACTTC,CASSYPGAGGEQYF
TRBJ2-7,NA,NA,TRBV7-6,TGTGCCAGCAGCTCGGGCCGCTACGAGCAGTACTTC,CASSSGRYEQYF
TRBJ2-2,NA,NA,TRBV11-3,TGTGCCAGCAGCTTACATAGCGGCACCGGGGAGCTGTTTTTT,CASSLHSGTGELFF
TRBJ2-5,NA,NA,TRBV15,TGTGCCACCAACAGGGGGGGAGAGACCCAGTACTTC,CATNRGGETQYF
TRBJ1-2,NA,NA,TRBV6-5,TGTGCCAGCTCCCCAGGGAACTATGGCTACACCTTC,CASSPGNYGYTF
TRBJ2-5,NA,NA,TRBV5-1,TGCGCCAGCACGACGGGACAAGGCCAAGAGACCCAGTACTTC,CASTTGQGQETQYF
TRBJ2-4,NA,NA,TRBV3-1/TRBV3-2,TGTGCCAGCGCCCCTCTTGTGAACATTCAGTACTTC,CASAPLVNIQYF
TRBJ1-2,NA,NA,TRBV13,TGTGCCAGCAGCTTAGGTGAAATTGGCTACACCTTC,CASSLGEIGYTF
TRBJ2-5,once,TRBD2,TRBV27,TGTGCCAGCAGTTTATCGGCGGGAGCAGGAGAGACCCAGTACTTC,CASSLSAGAGETQYF
TRBJ1-3,few,NA,TRBV3-1/TRBV3-2,TGTGCCAGCAGTTCGGCTTACTCTGGAAACACCATATATTTT,CASSSAYSGNTIYF
TRBJ1-1,NA,TRBD1,TRBV6-5,TGTGCCAGCAGTTACTTACAGAGCAGGGGGGGCGCTGAAGCTTTCTTT,CASSYLQSRGGAEAFF
TRBJ1-5,few,TRBD1,TRBV4-1,TGCGCCAGCAGCCAAAGGGCCGACAGGGAGGTGAATCAGCCCCAGCATTTT,CASSQRADREVNQPQHF
TRBJ2-7,NA,NA,TRBV5-1,TGCGCCAGCAGCTTCACAGGCTCGGCAGGGGCGCAGTACTTC,CASSFTGSAGAQYF
TRBJ2-3,NA,TRBD2,TRBV27,TGTGCCAGCAGTTTTCTAGCGGGAGCCGGCGTAGATACGCAGTATTTT,CASSFLAGAGVDTQYF
TRBJ1-4,NA,NA,TRBV11-2,TGTGCCAGCAGCCTGACACTTACCAATGAAAAACTGTTTTTT,CASSLTLTNEKLFF
TRBJ2-1,NA,NA,TRBV5-1,TGCGCCAGCAGCTTGGGACAGGCACCATTTGATGAGCAGTTCTTC,CASSLGQAPFDEQFF
TRBJ1-5,NA,NA,TRBV6-5,TGTGCCAGCAGGCCAGGCTGGCAGCCCCAGCATTTT,CASRPGWQPQHF
TRBJ2-7,NA,NA,TRBV7-9,TGTGCCAGCAGCTTAGAGTACGGGGGGACAGGCCGCTACGAGCAGTACTTC,CASSLEYGGTGRYEQYF
TRBJ2-7,NA,TRBD1,TRBV6-5,TGTGCCAGCAGAACAGGGGCTATCTCCTACGAGCAGTACTTC,CASRTGAISYEQYF
TRBJ1-6,NA,NA,TRBV7-6,TGTGCCAGCAGCTTAGGGAGTTCACCCCTCCACTTT,CASSLGSSPLHF
TRBJ1-3,NA,NA,TRBV7-8,TGTGCCAGCAGCGCTCAGATATCTGGAAACACCATATATTTT,CASSAQISGNTIYF
TRBJ2-7,NA,TRBD1,TRBV27,TGTGCCAGCAGTTACTCCCGGGACAGCTACGAGCAGTACTTC,CASSYSRDSYEQYF
TRBJ2-7,NA,TRBD2,TRBV28,TGTGCCAGCAGTCAACATCCGACTAGCGGCTACGAGCAGTACTTC,CASSQHPTSGYEQYF
TRBJ2-7,NA,NA,TRBV18,TGTGCCAGCTCCCTCAGAGCAGGGGGAGGCTACGAGCAGTACTTC,CASSLRAGGGYEQYF
TRBJ2-1,NA,NA,TRBV4-3,TGCGCCAGCAGCCCCCGGGCAGCCTCCTACAATGAGCAGTTCTTC,CASSPRAASYNEQFF
TRBJ2-7,NA,TRBD1,TRBV19,TGTGCCAGTAGTTACGGACAGGGGGGCTCCTACGAGCAGTACTTC,CASSYGQGGSYEQYF
TRBJ1-2,NA,TRBD1,TRBV7-9,TGTGCCAGCAGCTACGGGACAGGCAACGGCTACACCTTC,CASSYGTGNGYTF
TRBJ2-7,NA,NA,TRBV2,TGTGCCAGCAGCCTTACGCCCTACGAGCAGTACTTC,CASSLTPYEQYF
TRBJ1-4,once,NA,TRBV25-1,TGTGCCAGCAGTGAGGCCCCGAGGCAGAGTAATGAAAAACTGTTTTTT,CASSEAPRQSNEKLFF
TRBJ2-1,NA,TRBD2,TRBV27,TGTGCCAGCAGTTTGAGTCTAGCGGGAGTTGAGCAGTTCTTC,CASSLSLAGVEQFF
TRBJ2-5,NA,TRBD2,TRBV28,TGTGCCAGCAGTTTACGGACTAGCGGTAAAGAGACCCAGTACTTC,CASSLRTSGKETQYF
TRBJ2-7,NA,NA,TRBV20-1,TGCAGTGCTAGGGCCAGCTACGAGCAGTACTTC,CSARASYEQYF
TRBJ2-1,NA,TRBD2,TRBV28,TGTGCCAGCAGCCCCGGGGGACTAGCGGACAATGAGCAGTTCTTC,CASSPGGLADNEQFF
TRBJ1-1,few,NA,TRBV7-9,TGTGCCAGCAGCTTATCAGGTGTTGAAGCTTTCTTT,CASSLSGVEAFF
TRBJ1-5,NA,TRBD1,TRBV2,TGTGCCAGCAGGCCTGACAGGGGCGGGCAGCCCCAGCATTTT,CASRPDRGGQPQHF
TRBJ2-3,few,NA,TRBV18,TGTGCCAGCTCACCTTGGGATACGCAGTATTTT,CASSPWDTQYF
TRBJ2-7,NA,NA,TRBV5-1,TGCGCCAGCAGCTCCCAGACAGTCTACGAGCAGTACTTC,CASSSQTVYEQYF
TRBJ1-4,NA,NA,TRBV24-1,TGTGCCACCAGTGACCCCCCTAATGAAAAACTGTTTTTT,CATSDPPNEKLFF
TRBJ1-1,NA,NA,TRBV5-5,TGTGCCAGCAGTGTCGGGGACGGATTTAGGGAAGCTTTCTTT,CASSVGDGFREAFF
TRBJ1-4,NA,NA,TRBV28,TGTGCCAGCAGCCGGGGGCGGGGGGCTAATGAAAAACTGTTTTTT,CASSRGRGANEKLFF
TRBJ1-1,few,NA,TRBV7-9,TGTGCCAGCAGCCGCCCGGGACACCGCCTAATGGGCACTGAAGCTTTCTTT,CASSRPGHRLMGTEAFF
TRBJ2-7,NA,NA,TRBV5-4,TGTGCCAGCTCTGAGACCCCCTACGAGCAGTACTTC,CASSETPYEQYF
TRBJ1-1,NA,TRBD1,TRBV30,TGTGCCTGGAGTTGGGACAGGGAAGGGAACACTGAAGCTTTCTTT,CAWSWDREGNTEAFF
TRBJ2-1,NA,NA,TRBV28,TGTGCCAGCAGTTCACCAGGGGAGAGGGTGCAGTTCTTC,CASSSPGERVQFF
TRBJ1-2,NA,NA,TRBV6-5,TGTGCCAGCACTACGAGTACTAACTATGGCTACACCTTC,CASTTSTNYGYTF
TRBJ1-2,NA,NA,TRBV18,TGTGCCAGCTCACCACGACCCGACGTGGACTATGGCTACACCTTC,CASSPRPDVDYGYTF
TRBJ2-7,NA,NA,TRBV7-9,TGTGCCAGCAGCTTTTCCTGGGACGAGCAGTACTTC,CASSFSWDEQYF
TRBJ2-7,NA,NA,TRBV9,TGTGCCAGCAGCGCCTACAGGGGAGGCTCCTACGAGCAGTACTTC,CASSAYRGGSYEQYF
TRBJ2-1,NA,NA,TRBV28,TGTGCCAGCAGTCCCACTCGGCACCTGCAGTTCTTC,CASSPTRHLQFF
TRBJ2-3,NA,NA,TRBV4-3,TGCGCCAGCAGCCAAGACCCCGGACCAGATACGCAGTATTTT,CASSQDPGPDTQYF
TRBJ1-1,once,NA,TRBV19,TGTGCCAGTAGTATTTCGCGGATGAACACTGAAGCTTTCTTT,CASSISRMNTEAFF
TRBJ2-2,NA,TRBD1,TRBV7-3,TGTGCCAGCAGCCCGACAGGGAGCACCGGGGAGCTGTTTTTT,CASSPTGSTGELFF
TRBJ2-7,NA,NA,TRBV14,TGTGCCAGCAGCCAATCAGTAACCTACGAGCAGTACTTC,CASSQSVTYEQYF
TRBJ2-3,NA,NA,TRBV19,TGTGCCAGTAGTATAGGGGGAAGGGATGGAAGGATTGGGCAGTATTTT,CASSIGGRDGRIGQYF
TRBJ2-1,NA,TRBD2,TRBV30,TGTGCCTGGAGTGTACACTCGACTAGCGGCTACAATGAGCAGTTCTTC,CAWSVHSTSGYNEQFF